This is a list of T cell receptor beta chains from one sample in a study of CD4+ T cells in melanoma. Some clones are missing from TCRdb's copy, which holds only in-frame ones; the method was immunoSEQ multiplex PCR. The sample has more than 13,000 clones; 75% to 90% are singletons. Sequencing input: cells from a culture (not recorded whether cultured in vitro). These receptors were collected from a human donor with melanoma. CDR3s include the opening cysteine and the closing phenylalanine or tryptophan. The order of the fields is J gene, D gene, clone size, V gene, CDR3 DNA, CDR3 protein. D genes are given only for firm matches. Part of the rows lack a size; the others show once, few, many or a class for expanded clones.

J gene: TRBJ1-4
D gene: -
clone size: few
V gene: TRBV4-2
CDR3 DNA: TGTGCCAGCAGCCCCCCCCCGGATCATGAAAAACTGTTTTTT
CDR3 protein: CASSPPPDHEKLFF

J gene: TRBJ2-7
D gene: -
clone size: -
V gene: TRBV7-8
CDR3 DNA: TGTGCCAGCAGCTTAAAGGCTACAGGTAGAAGGAGCTACGAGCAGTACTTC
CDR3 protein: CASSLKATGRRSYEQYF

J gene: TRBJ2-7
D gene: -
clone size: -
V gene: TRBV21-1
CDR3 DNA: TGTGCCAGCAGCACACCTCGACAGGGTCACTTCTACGAGCAGTACTTC
CDR3 protein: CASSTPRQGHFYEQYF

J gene: TRBJ2-2
D gene: -
clone size: -
V gene: TRBV5-4
CDR3 DNA: TGTGCCAGCAGCGGCCGACTTGGCGCCAACACCGGGGAGCTGTTTTTT
CDR3 protein: CASSGRLGANTGELFF

J gene: TRBJ2-7
D gene: TRBD2
clone size: few
V gene: TRBV5-1
CDR3 DNA: TGCGCCAGCAGCTCCGGGGGGGGAAACTACGAGCAGTACTTC
CDR3 protein: CASSSGGGNYEQYF

J gene: TRBJ2-7
D gene: -
clone size: -
V gene: TRBV11-2
CDR3 DNA: TGTGCCAGCAGCTTAGACTACCGCTACGAGCAGTACTTC
CDR3 protein: CASSLDYRYEQYF

J gene: TRBJ2-1
D gene: TRBD1
clone size: -
V gene: TRBV7-9
CDR3 DNA: TGTGCCAGCAGCATAGGACAGGGGGGCTACAATGAGCAGTTCTTC
CDR3 protein: CASSIGQGGYNEQFF

J gene: TRBJ1-1
D gene: -
clone size: -
V gene: TRBV5-1
CDR3 DNA: TGCGCCAGCAGCTTGTTTGGAGCGAACACTGAAGCTTTCTTT
CDR3 protein: CASSLFGANTEAFF

J gene: TRBJ2-3
D gene: TRBD2
clone size: -
V gene: TRBV15
CDR3 DNA: TGTGCCACTACCCTCCTAGCGGGGGATCGTAGCACAGATACGCAGTATTTT
CDR3 protein: CATTLLAGDRSTDTQYF

J gene: TRBJ1-6
D gene: -
clone size: -
V gene: TRBV19
CDR3 DNA: TGTGCCAGTACCAAAGACCCGCGCGGGAATTCACCCCTCCACTTT
CDR3 protein: CASTKDPRGNSPLHF

J gene: TRBJ2-3
D gene: TRBD2
clone size: -
V gene: TRBV2
CDR3 DNA: TGTGCCAGCAGGCCCAGGACTAGCGGGGGGGGGAATACGCAGTATTTT
CDR3 protein: CASRPRTSGGGNTQYF

J gene: TRBJ1-2
D gene: TRBD1
clone size: -
V gene: TRBV10-3
CDR3 DNA: TGTGCCATCAGTGAGTTCGAATCCGGGACAGGACCCAACTATGGCTACACCTTC
CDR3 protein: CAISEFESGTGPNYGYTF

J gene: TRBJ2-3
D gene: -
clone size: -
V gene: TRBV4-2
CDR3 DNA: TGTGCCAGCAGCCAAGCGGCGGGGCAGAGCACAGATACGCAGTATTTT
CDR3 protein: CASSQAAGQSTDTQYF

J gene: TRBJ1-2
D gene: -
clone size: -
V gene: TRBV5-4
CDR3 DNA: TGTGCCAGCAGCTTTGAGCGGGCAGGGTGGCGTGGCTACACCTTC
CDR3 protein: CASSFERAGWRGYTF

J gene: TRBJ1-1
D gene: -
clone size: -
V gene: TRBV28
CDR3 DNA: TGTGCCAGCAGTTTATGGCCCCTCCGGGGCGGATGGGGAAACACTGAAGCTTTCTTT
CDR3 protein: CASSLWPLRGGWGNTEAFF

J gene: TRBJ1-3
D gene: -
clone size: -
V gene: TRBV7-3
CDR3 DNA: TGTGCCAGCAGCTTAAACCGGGGGAACACCATATATTTT
CDR3 protein: CASSLNRGNTIYF

J gene: TRBJ2-3
D gene: TRBD1
clone size: -
V gene: TRBV7-7
CDR3 DNA: TGTGCTAGCAGCTTAGGACAGGGGCCAACCGATACGCAGTATTTT
CDR3 protein: CASSLGQGPTDTQYF

J gene: TRBJ1-5
D gene: TRBD1
clone size: few
V gene: TRBV27
CDR3 DNA: TGTGCCAGCAGTAGGAGTCAGGGGGATCAGCCCCAGCATTTT
CDR3 protein: CASSRSQGDQPQHF

J gene: TRBJ2-1
D gene: TRBD2
clone size: -
V gene: TRBV5-4
CDR3 DNA: TGTGCCAGCAGCTTGTCCGGGGGGGGCTCCTACAATGAGCAGTTCTTC
CDR3 protein: CASSLSGGGSYNEQFF

J gene: TRBJ2-1
D gene: TRBD2
clone size: -
V gene: TRBV11-2
CDR3 DNA: TGTGCCAGCAGCTTTAGCGGGGGGTTAGTCAATGAGCAGTTCTTC
CDR3 protein: CASSFSGGLVNEQFF

J gene: TRBJ2-1
D gene: TRBD1
clone size: -
V gene: TRBV13
CDR3 DNA: TGTGCCAGCAGCTCCCCAGGACAGGGCACCTACAATGAGCAGTTCTTC
CDR3 protein: CASSSPGQGTYNEQFF

J gene: TRBJ1-5
D gene: TRBD1
clone size: -
V gene: TRBV27
CDR3 DNA: TGTGCCAGCAGTTTCCTGGGACAGGGGTTACAGCCCCAGCATTTT
CDR3 protein: CASSFLGQGLQPQHF

J gene: TRBJ1-5
D gene: -
clone size: -
V gene: TRBV9
CDR3 DNA: TGTGCCAGCAGCGCGGGGGGGCCTCGGAGCAATCAGCCCCAGCATTTT
CDR3 protein: CASSAGGPRSNQPQHF

J gene: TRBJ1-1
D gene: -
clone size: -
V gene: TRBV7-3
CDR3 DNA: TGTGCCAGCAGCTTAATGGCAGGGGCGAACACTGAAGCTTTCTTT
CDR3 protein: CASSLMAGANTEAFF

J gene: TRBJ1-6
D gene: -
clone size: -
V gene: TRBV2
CDR3 DNA: TGTGCCAGCAGTGAAGGGCCGGGCCCCGAAACTTCACCCCTCCACTTT
CDR3 protein: CASSEGPGPETSPLHF

J gene: TRBJ1-1
D gene: -
clone size: few
V gene: TRBV14
CDR3 DNA: TGTGCCAGCAGCCAGGTTTCCTGGACTGAAGCTTTCTTT
CDR3 protein: CASSQVSWTEAFF

J gene: TRBJ2-2
D gene: -
clone size: -
V gene: TRBV5-5
CDR3 DNA: TGTGCCAGCAGCTGGGGCGGGCGGGGGAACACCGGGGAGCTGTTTTTT
CDR3 protein: CASSWGGRGNTGELFF

J gene: TRBJ2-2
D gene: -
clone size: -
V gene: TRBV15
CDR3 DNA: TGTGCCACCAGCAGAGTAGGCGAGACCGGGGAGCTGTTTTTT
CDR3 protein: CATSRVGETGELFF

J gene: TRBJ2-6
D gene: -
clone size: -
V gene: TRBV7-3
CDR3 DNA: TGTGCCAGCAGCTTAGGAGGGTCTGGGGCCAACGTCCTGACTTTC
CDR3 protein: CASSLGGSGANVLTF